The clone carrying this T cell receptor beta chain showed up many times. TCRdb reprocessed the RT-PCR reads with MiXCR, giving one entry per CDR3 protein. The sample records approximately 250,000 distinct CDR3 sequences, 14% being singletons. These data are taken from a study of patients and donors after allogeneic stem cell transplantation. The CDR3 is 14 residues long. V was trimmed by 5 bases and J by 5 bases, leaving 13 bases between them. Sequenced sample: blood, either unsorted or a sorted T cell fraction (not recorded which). This clonotype originated in a human donor who was either an allogeneic HSCT recipient or a stem cell or donor lymphocyte infusion donor (not recorded which). It is not recorded whose cells these are; they may come from a transplant donor. This chain uses TRBV12-3 or TRBV12-4 with TRBJ2-1; no firm D call. CDR3 region: CASSLHTKDNEQFF. CDR3 nucleotides: TGTGCCAGCAGTCTGCACACAAAAGACAATGAGCAGTTCTTC.